These T cell receptor beta chains were read from a single sample in a study of T cells after yellow fever vaccination. TCRdb passed the 5' RACE reads through MiXCR, listing each CDR3 protein once. This table has fewer than 650,000 distinct CDR3 sequences, roughly 22% appearing once. Source: PBMCs, taken less than 25 days after the first yellow fever vaccination. Receptors were obtained from a man younger than 35 who received the YFV17D yellow fever vaccine. The CDR3 runs from the conserved cysteine through the conserved F or W. D genes are given only for firm matches. Where a row states a size, it is once, few, many or the class of an expanded clone; other rows omit it.

J gene,clone size,D gene,V gene,CDR3 DNA,CDR3 protein
TRBJ1-2,NA,NA,TRBV10-2,TGCGCCAGCGGTCCAGGGGCGGGTGGCTACACCTTC,CASGPGAGGYTF
TRBJ2-3,few,NA,TRBV18,TGTGCCAGCTCACCCTCCCAAGCCGACACAGATACGCAGTATTTT,CASSPSQADTDTQYF
TRBJ2-5,few,TRBD1,TRBV7-2,TGTGCCAGCAGCTTTCAGCAGGGGGCGTACCAAGAGACCCAGTACTTC,CASSFQQGAYQETQYF
TRBJ1-2,NA,NA,TRBV25-1,TGTGCCAGCAGTGAAGTCGCTAACTATGGCTACACCTTC,CASSEVANYGYTF
TRBJ2-1,NA,TRBD1,TRBV19,TGTGCCAGTAGCAACAGGGGGCTCTCCTACAATGAGCAGTTCTTC,CASSNRGLSYNEQFF
TRBJ2-2,few,NA,TRBV24-1,TGTGCCACCGGAGCCGAGCGGCCTCCCGGGGAGCTGTTTTTT,CATGAERPPGELFF
TRBJ2-5,few,NA,TRBV20-1,TGCAGTGCTAGACGACAACCGGGCGGAGAGACCCAGTACTTC,CSARRQPGGETQYF
TRBJ1-2,NA,NA,TRBV15,TGTGCCACCAGCAGAGATCCGGGGGAAGCTAACTATGGCTACACCTTC,CATSRDPGEANYGYTF
TRBJ2-2,few,TRBD1,TRBV3-1,TGTGCCAGCAGCTCCCGGGACAGTAGGAGGACCGGGGAGCTGTTTTTT,CASSSRDSRRTGELFF
TRBJ2-5,NA,TRBD1,TRBV5-1,TGCGCCAGCAGGTCGGGACAGAACCAAGAGACCCAGTACTTC,CASRSGQNQETQYF
TRBJ2-5,NA,NA,TRBV7-6,TGTGCCAGCAGACGCCTTCCGGGGGATGAGGAGACCCAGTACTTC,CASRRLPGDEETQYF
TRBJ2-3,many,NA,TRBV7-2,TGTGCCACTCACGGGGGGCGGGATACGCAGTATTTT,CATHGGRDTQYF
TRBJ2-5,few,NA,TRBV5-7,TGTGCCAGCAGCTTGGCCTTATGTAGCCAAGAGACCCAGTACTTC,CASSLALCSQETQYF
TRBJ2-7,few,NA,TRBV7-9,TGTGCCAGCAGCTGGGGGGAGTCGGGGCAGTACTTC,CASSWGESGQYF
TRBJ2-7,few,NA,TRBV20-1,TGCAGTGCTAGAGGGACGGAGACCTACGAGCAGTACTTC,CSARGTETYEQYF
TRBJ2-3,many,NA,TRBV7-9,TGTGCCAGCAGCTTACCCCACTTCCCCCCGGGGGATACGCAGTATTTT,CASSLPHFPPGDTQYF
TRBJ1-2,NA,TRBD1,TRBV6-5,TGTGCCAGCAGTTACGATCGGGTAGGGGGCTCTAACTATGGCTACACCTTC,CASSYDRVGGSNYGYTF
TRBJ2-1,few,NA,TRBV4-2,TGTGCCAGCAGCCGAGACATGGAACTTTTATACAATGAGCAGTTCTTC,CASSRDMELLYNEQFF
TRBJ2-3,few,NA,TRBV10-3,TGTGCCATCAGTGAGTGGGGGGAGCATGCAGATACGCAGTATTTT,CAISEWGEHADTQYF
TRBJ2-1,NA,TRBD2,TRBV7-8,TGTGCCAGCAGCTCACCCGAGCGGGGGGGACGGGATGAGCAGTTCTTC,CASSSPERGGRDEQFF
TRBJ2-5,NA,NA,TRBV5-6,TGTGCCAGCAGCACGGTTCAGAGGGCCCAGTACTTC,CASSTVQRAQYF
TRBJ1-2,few,NA,TRBV6-1,TGTGCCAGCGGACTGTGGGGCGTGGATGGCTACACCTTC,CASGLWGVDGYTF
TRBJ2-7,NA,NA,TRBV15,TGTGCCACCAGCTCCCGAAGACTCTACGAGCAGTACTTC,CATSSRRLYEQYF
TRBJ1-4,few,NA,TRBV9,TGTGCCAGCAGCACCGGACCGGCGGACAAACTGTTTTTT,CASSTGPADKLFF
TRBJ2-6,NA,NA,TRBV29-1,TGCAGCGTTGCAGCCTCTGGGGCCAACGTCCTGACTTTC,CSVAASGANVLTF
TRBJ2-1,NA,NA,TRBV4-3,TGCGCCAGCAGCCGAGACAGGAAATACAATGAGCAGTTCTTC,CASSRDRKYNEQFF
TRBJ2-3,once,NA,TRBV30,TGTGCCTGTCAAAGGATGGCAGATACGCAGTATTTT,CACQRMADTQYF
TRBJ2-1,NA,NA,TRBV5-1,TGCGCCAGCAGCCCGGTGTCGGGAAACAATGAGCAGTTCTTC,CASSPVSGNNEQFF
TRBJ1-1,few,NA,TRBV6-4,TGTGCCAGCAGTGACCTAGACGGGTCTGAAGCTTTCTTT,CASSDLDGSEAFF
TRBJ2-1,NA,TRBD2,TRBV7-9,TGTGCCAGCAGCCGAACGATTAGCGGGGGGGCAGATGAGCAGTTCTTC,CASSRTISGGADEQFF
TRBJ2-3,NA,TRBD2,TRBV20-1,TGCAGTGCCCCAGCGGGGGGAACAGATACGCAGTATTTT,CSAPAGGTDTQYF